The source of this T cell receptor (beta chain) is a study of blood T cell repertoires in COVID-19. For the study at large: Italy, Spain and the United States were the sources of the convalescent and acute COVID-19 samples. T cells, B-cell-depleted T cells, or PBMCs provided the cDNA or gDNA that served as material.

Under the authors' procedure: Estimated nucleated cell counts came from reference gene primer amplification. Assay: immunoSEQ multiplex PCR; the TCRdb copy retains only in-frame clones and omits some. From that table come the V and J calls and clone size; the DNA was used to work out D and trimming. Of 250,000 to 350,000 clones detected, about 80% appear once; the ten largest clones hold 15% to 18%. Germline V gene lookup returns CDR1 LNHNV and CDR2 YYDKDF (reference sequence). With V trimmed by 3 bases and J by 8 bases, 6 bases remained unmatched. The CDR3 covers 14 residues. Seattle-derived patients entered the study during active infection and were followed longitudinally.

Sequencing was performed on peripheral blood. The V and J genes are TRBV15 and TRBJ2-1, with 8 bases aligning to TRBD2. The sequence was collected from a person aged 65 to 85 with COVID-19, enrolled during active disease. The CDR3 DNA is TGTGCCACCAGCAGGAGGGGACTAGGCCATGAGCAGTTCTTC. As protein: CATSRRGLGHEQFF.